A single sample is the source of the 22 T cell receptor beta chains below, sequenced in a study of T cell responses to AZD1222 COVID-19 vaccine (dated by TCRdb to about 2021). The sample's time point label, in plain terms: baseline before first vaccination. Libraries were constructed by the immunoSEQ multiplex PCR assay. The source is immuneACCESS, and TCRdb retained only in-frame sequences with V and J called. Part of the clones is not carried over; for the studies checked, unresolved V genes explain less than half of this, and the remainder is unexplained. The sample records around 180,000 clones, about nine tenths of which are singletons. The leading ten clones occupy roughly 6% of the sample. Here the sequenced sample was peripheral blood, taken on day 0 of AZD1222 vaccination. The receptors stem from an adult in good health.

V gene TRBV6-6 combines with J gene TRBJ1-4, with a weak D call TRBD1 (5 bases). This CDR3 is built from 15 residues. Germline V gene data show CDR1 as MNHNY and CDR2 as SVGAGI (reference sequence). V was trimmed by 4 bases and J by 7 bases, leaving 16 bases between them. The DNA for the CDR3 is TGTGCCAGCAGTTCCGAGGGACGCCTGGGTGAAAAACTGTTTTTT. It specifies CASSSEGRLGEKLFF.

The chain carries TRBV29-1 and TRBJ2-3, with D perhaps matching TRBD2 (5 bases). Germline V gene lookup returns CDR1 SQVTM and CDR2 ANQGSEA. V was shortened by 8 bases and J by 4 bases, with 25 bases between the two germline ends. The CDR3 runs 16 residues. The CDR3 spells CSIALLVLLGSDTQYF. The DNA for the CDR3 is TGCAGCATTGCCCTACTAGTCCTACTGGGGTCAGATACGCAGTATTTT.

This clone occurred a few times. The chain employs TRBV7-2 and TRBJ2-1; 7 nucleotides align to TRBD1. The CDR3 runs 18 residues. With 0 bases clipped from V and 5 bases from J, the junction kept 13 bases outside the gene matches. CDR1 is SGHTA and CDR2 is FQGNSA in the germline V gene. CDR3: CASSLAVPRQGRNNEQFF. The CDR3 coding sequence is TGTGCCAGCAGCTTAGCCGTCCCTCGACAGGGACGGAACAATGAGCAGTTCTTC.

This chain connects TRBV7-2 to TRBJ2-1; D possibly corresponds to TRBD2 (6 bases). Trimming cost V 1 base and J 7 bases, with 11 bases left between them. This CDR3 has 14 residues. CDR1 SGHTA and CDR2 FQGNSA come from the germline V gene. In nucleotides, the CDR3 is TGTGCCAGCAGCTTAGATGGCGGGAAAAATGAGCAGTTCTTC. Protein: CASSLDGGKNEQFF.

V is TRBV5-8 and J is TRBJ2-1, with 12 nucleotides matching TRBD1. The CDR3 spans 19 residues. With 4 bases clipped from V and 3 bases from J, the junction kept 14 bases outside the gene matches. Germline CDR1 reads SGHTS; CDR2 reads YDEGEE. In DNA, the CDR3 is TGTGCCAGCAGCGGCCGGGACAGGGGGCCTTGGAGGGACTACAATGAGCAGTTCTTC. Protein sequence: CASSGRDRGPWRDYNEQFF.

This chain uses TRBV7-9 with TRBJ1-3, with TRBD1 identical over 10 bases. CDR3 length equals 13 residues. V gave up 10 bases and J gave up 7 bases; unmatched junction bases: 7. Germline values: CDR1 SEHNR, CDR2 FQNEAQ (reference sequence). CDR3: CATQGQGVNTIYF. The CDR3 coding sequence is TGTGCCACTCAAGGACAGGGGGTGAACACCATATATTTT.

The chain joins TRBV5-4 to TRBJ1-5, with a possible D match to TRBD1 (5 bases). CDR3 length equals 15 residues. Germline values: CDR1 SGHNT, CDR2 YYREEE (reference sequence). The V end was cut by 4 bases, the J end by 6 bases, with 17 bases between. CDR3 sequence reads: CASSQPQGGSQPQHF. CDR3 coding DNA: TGTGCCAGCAGCCAGCCCCAGGGAGGCTCTCAGCCCCAGCATTTT.

The chain links TRBV27 to TRBJ2-7; TRBD2 aligns across 13 bases. The CDR3 length is 18 residues. Germline CDR1 reads MNHEY; CDR2 reads SMNVEV (reference sequence). With 5 bases clipped from V and 6 bases from J, the junction kept 16 bases outside the gene matches. Here the CDR3 DNA reads TGTGCCAGCAGTCCTCACCTTCTGACTAGCGGGGGGACGCGCGAGCAGTACTTC. The encoded protein is CASSPHLLTSGGTREQYF.

V is TRBV20-1 and J is TRBJ2-3; no definite D call. CDR1 and CDR2 from the germline V gene are DFQATT and SNEGSKA (reference sequence). The CDR3 has 11 residues. The V end lost 4 bases, the J end lost 6 bases, and 8 bases lay between the germline ends. The CDR3 DNA sequence: TGCAGTGCTAAAAAAACTGATACGCAGTATTTT. As protein: CSAKKTDTQYF.

The rearrangement uses TRBV7-6 and TRBJ2-1, with 7 bases fitting TRBD1. Per germline, CDR1 SGHVS and CDR2 FNYEAQ. The CDR3 spans 16 residues. V was pared by 5 bases and J by 9 bases, with 16 bases of the junction left unmatched. In DNA, the CDR3 is TGTGCCAGCAGCCTAGAGACAGGGCAAGGGGGTGGTGAGCAGTTCTTC. It translates to CASSLETGQGGGEQFF. Looking up the rest from reference TRBV7-6 and TRBJ2-1 gives the full variable domain: GAGVSQSPRYKVTKRGQDVALRCDPISGHVSLYWYRQALGQGPEFLTYFNYEAQQDKSGLPNDRFSAERPEGSISTLTIQRTEQRDSAMYRCASSLETGQGGGEQFFGPGTRLTVL.

A single count supports this clone. V gene TRBV11-2 combines with J gene TRBJ2-7; TRBD1 is a possible D gene (5 bases). This CDR3 is 12 amino acids long. Per the germline V gene, CDR1 is SGHAT and CDR2 is FQNNGV. V was pared by 5 bases and J by 7 bases, with 12 bases between. CDR3 in amino acids: CASSRDRSEQYF. DNA for the CDR3: TGTGCCAGCAGCCGAGACAGATCAGAGCAGTACTTC.

The chain carries TRBV2 and TRBJ2-6; D gene ambiguous. Germline V gene sequence: CDR1 SNHLY, CDR2 FYNNEI. The CDR3 consists of 15 residues. Trimming stripped 6 bases from V and 0 bases from J, with 9 bases between. The CDR3 sequence is CASRPGISGANVLTF. The CDR3 nucleotides are TGTGCCAGCAGGCCTGGGATCTCTGGGGCCAACGTCCTGACTTTC. Looking up the rest from reference TRBV2 and TRBJ2-6 gives the full variable domain: EPEVTQTPSHQVTQMGQEVILRCVPISNHLYFYWYRQILGQKVEFLVSFYNNEISEKSEIFDDQFSVERPDGSNFTLKIRSTKLEDSAMYFCASRPGISGANVLTFGAGSRLTVL.

The chain recombines TRBV11-2 with TRBJ2-2; D unresolved. The germline V gene encodes CDR1 SGHAT and CDR2 FQNNGV. V was trimmed by 4 bases and J by 2 bases, leaving 17 bases between them. The CDR3 is made up of 17 amino acids. CDR3 region: CASSYGRRPSNTGELFF. The CDR3 DNA follows: TGTGCCAGCAGCTACGGCAGGCGACCCTCAAACACCGGGGAGCTGTTTTTT.

The chain employs TRBV5-1 and TRBJ1-4; maybe TRBD1 (5 bases). Germline CDR1 and CDR2: SGHRS and YFSETQ. V shed 1 base and J shed 8 bases, with 15 bases lying between them. The CDR3 is 15 amino acids. The CDR3: CASSLYGTDGEKLFF. The DNA for the CDR3 is TGCGCCAGCAGCTTGTACGGGACCGATGGGGAAAAACTGTTTTTT.

The chain couples TRBV6-6 to TRBJ1-4; TRBD1 is a possible D gene (5 bases). From germline, CDR1 is MNHNY and CDR2 SVGAGI (reference sequence). The CDR3 is made up of 12 amino acids. Between the trimmed V and J ends, which lost 2 bases and 10 bases, there was a span of 8 bases. The CDR3 spells CASSYGQGKLFF. The CDR3, as DNA: TGTGCCAGCAGTTACGGTCAGGGAAAACTGTTTTTT.

This rearrangement joins TRBV7-9 to TRBJ2-5; D is unresolved. Trimming took 3 bases from V and 5 from J, leaving 10 bases between them. The CDR3 totals 13 residues. CDR1 and CDR2 from the germline V gene are SEHNR and FQNEAQ (reference sequence). CDR3 region: CASSFIQSETQYF. The CDR3 DNA follows: TGTGCCAGCAGCTTTATCCAGTCTGAGACCCAGTACTTC.

The gene calls are TRBV5-8 and TRBJ2-5; unclear D gene. The CDR3 is 12 amino acids. CDR1 and CDR2 (germline): SGHTS, YDEGEE. V was trimmed by 7 bases and J by 4 bases, leaving 11 bases between them. CDR3 sequence reads: CASVRRPETQYF. The CDR3 region has the DNA TGTGCCAGCGTCCGGCGGCCAGAGACCCAGTACTTC.

This chain uses TRBV30 with TRBJ1-4; 7 bases agree with TRBD1. The CDR3 totals 14 residues. V shed 4 bases, J shed 5 bases, and the junction held 7 bases outside the gene matches. The V gene's germline CDR1 is GTSNPN and CDR2 SVGIG (reference sequence). The CDR3 nucleotides read TGTGCCTGGAACCTCAGGGGGTCCAATGAAAAACTGTTTTTT. This translates into CAWNLRGSNEKLFF.

The V and J genes are TRBV6-5 and TRBJ1-1; D gene ambiguous. This CDR3 is built from 13 residues. V lost 7 bases to trimming and J lost 7 bases, with 16 bases between them. Germline V gives CDR1 MNHEY, CDR2 SVGAGI. The DNA of the CDR3 is TGTGCCAGCATTCCCCCTCGCCGGGGTGAAGCTTTCTTT. Protein product: CASIPPRRGEAFF.

The chain combines TRBV29-1 with TRBJ2-7; 11 bases are shared with TRBD2. The junction had 7 bases not matched to a gene; V was cut back by 3 bases and J by 3 bases. Germline loops: CDR1 SQVTM, CDR2 ANQGSEA. This CDR3 has 15 amino acids. The CDR3 is CSVELSGRAGYEQYF. DNA of the CDR3: TGCAGCGTTGAGCTTAGCGGGAGGGCCGGCTACGAGCAGTACTTC.

This chain uses TRBV28 with TRBJ1-5; a possible D gene is TRBD1 (5 bases). The CDR3 contains 15 residues. Germline loops: CDR1 MDHEN, CDR2 SYDVKM. The V end lost 6 bases, the J end lost 0 bases, and 12 bases lay between the germline ends. Here the CDR3 reads CASSPRGLSNQPQHF. In nucleotides, the CDR3 is TGTGCCAGCAGCCCCCGGGGCCTTAGCAATCAGCCCCAGCATTTT.

This clone showed up just once. The gene calls are TRBV5-1 and TRBJ2-5; 7 nucleotides align to TRBD1. The junction had 11 bases not matched to a gene; V was cut back by 4 bases and J by 2 bases. CDR1 and CDR2 (germline): SGHRS, YFSETQ. The length of the CDR3 is 16 residues. The CDR3: CASSGPQGNIQETQYF. The DNA for the CDR3 is TGCGCCAGCAGCGGGCCACAGGGGAATATTCAAGAGACCCAGTACTTC. Looking up the rest from reference TRBV5-1 and TRBJ2-5 gives the full variable domain: KAGVTQTPRYLIKTRGQQVTLSCSPISGHRSVSWYQQTPGQGLQFLFEYFSETQRNKGNFPGRFSGRQFSNSRSEMNVSTLELGDSALYLCASSGPQGNIQETQYFGPGTRLLVL.